These 18 T cell receptor beta chains originate from one sample sequenced in a study of cytomegalovirus exposure and HLA in healthy donors. Only in-frame clones appear in the TCRdb table, and some are missing; sequencing was by immunoSEQ multiplex PCR. The sample records 200,000 to 300,000 clones, roughly 91% being singletons. Input material: PBMCs. The receptors here all came from a woman under 40 in good health and CMV-seronegative.

This chain connects TRBV7-9 to TRBJ2-1; no definite D call. Germline V lookup: CDR1 SEHNR, CDR2 FQNEAQ (reference sequence). This CDR3 is 11 amino acids long. V was trimmed by 2 bases and J by 9 bases, leaving 5 bases between them. The CDR3 spells CASSLTVEQFF. CDR3 DNA: TGTGCCAGCAGCTTAACCGTTGAGCAGTTCTTC.

The chain joins TRBV28 to TRBJ2-5, with 8 bases matching TRBD2. This CDR3 is 20 amino acids long. Germline V gives CDR1 MDHEN, CDR2 SYDVKM. V was clipped by 5 bases and J by 1 base; unmatched bases: 21. The CDR3, as DNA: TGTGCCAGCAGTAGCCCCCCGGGACTGGGGACTAGGTCGGGCCAAGAGACCCAGTACTTC. Amino acids: CASSSPPGLGTRSGQETQYF.

The chain employs TRBV5-4 and TRBJ2-3; TRBD2 might be the D (6 bases). The CDR3 sequence is 17 residues long. Germline CDR1 is SGHNT and CDR2 is YYREEE (reference sequence). The V gene lost 0 bases and the J gene lost 6 bases, with 20 bases spanning the gap. As DNA, the CDR3 is TGTGCCAGCAGCTTGGCCGGGAGTCTAGCTATTACGGATACGCAGTATTTT. The encoded protein is CASSLAGSLAITDTQYF.

The chain is built from TRBV5-4 and TRBJ2-5, with TRBD1 matching over 9 bases. Trimming took 9 bases from V and 4 from J; bases not matched to a gene: 10. The CDR3 length is 14 residues. Germline-derived CDR1 and CDR2 are SGHNT and YYREEE (reference sequence). This CDR3 is CATSTGGPAETQYF. DNA for the CDR3: TGTGCCACCTCGACAGGGGGGCCCGCAGAGACCCAGTACTTC.

The V gene is TRBV28, the J gene TRBJ2-7, with 9 bases that match TRBD1. The ends lost 3 bases at V and 2 bases at J; junction bases unmatched: 2. The CDR3 extends over 14 amino acids. Germline V lookup: CDR1 MDHEN, CDR2 SYDVKM. The CDR3 nucleotides are TGTGCCAGCAGTTTCGGGACAGGGACCTACGAGCAGTACTTC. It encodes CASSFGTGTYEQYF.

This clone was observed many times. The chain carries TRBV11-1 and TRBJ2-7; 9 positions match TRBD2. J lost 2 bases, V lost 5 bases, and 4 bases had no gene match. Germline values: CDR1 SGHAT, CDR2 FQDESV (reference sequence). The CDR3 spans 14 residues. In DNA, the CDR3 is TGTGCCAGCAGCCTGACTAGCGGAGCCTACGAGCAGTACTTC. Protein: CASSLTSGAYEQYF.

J is TRBJ1-2 and V is TRBV5-6; D possibly corresponds to TRBD1 (6 bases). The CDR3 consists of 14 residues. V was cut by 4 bases and J by 4 bases, with 14 bases left in between. In germline, CDR1 is SGHDT, CDR2 YYEEEE. CDR3: CASSTTGFSYGYTF. DNA of the CDR3: TGTGCCAGCAGCACCACAGGGTTTAGCTATGGCTACACCTTC. Looking up the rest from reference TRBV5-6 and TRBJ1-2 gives the full variable domain: DAGVTQSPTHLIKTRGQQVTLRCSPKSGHDTVSWYQQALGQGPQFIFQYYEEEERQRGNFPDRFSGHQFPNYSSELNVNALLLGDSALYLCASSTTGFSYGYTFGSGTRLTVV.

The rearrangement links TRBV28 to TRBJ2-4; no clear D. This CDR3 has 13 residues. Trimming removed 3 bases from V and 8 bases from J, with 11 bases in between. CDR1 MDHEN and CDR2 SYDVKM come from the germline V gene. The CDR3 sequence is CASSLAGSHIQYF. The CDR3 DNA reads TGTGCCAGCAGTTTGGCAGGATCTCACATTCAGTACTTC.

This clone was seen just once. The rearrangement joins TRBV6-1 to TRBJ2-7; 7 positions agree with TRBD2. The J segment lost 2 bases and the V segment lost 7 bases, leaving 5 bases of the junction unmatched. Germline V CDR1 and CDR2: MNHNS, SASEGT. This CDR3 has 13 amino acids. The CDR3 reads CASNGLVPYEQYF. The CDR3, as DNA: TGTGCCAGCAACGGACTAGTCCCCTACGAGCAGTACTTC.

The CDR3 protein is CASSWGLGNQPQHF. The DNA for the CDR3 is TGTGCCAGCAGTTGGGGTCTCGGCAATCAGCCCCAGCATTTT. This chain links TRBV28 with TRBJ1-5; D not certain. V gave up 4 bases and J gave up 2 bases, with 9 bases separating them. The CDR3 runs 14 residues. The germline gives CDR1 MDHEN, CDR2 SYDVKM. Using reference TRBV28 and TRBJ1-5 for the parts outside the CDR3, the full variable domain is DVKVTQSSRYLVKRTGEKVFLECVQDMDHENMFWYRQDPGLGLRLIYFSYDVKMKEKGDIPEGYSVSREKKERFSLILESASTNQTSMYLCASSWGLGNQPQHFGDGTRLSIL.

In nucleotides, the CDR3 is TGTGCCAGCAGCCAAGAGTGGGGGGCTAATGAAAAACTGTTTTTT. This gives the protein CASSQEWGANEKLFF. The V call is TRBV4-2, the J call TRBJ1-4, with D possibly being TRBD1 (5 bases). Trimming shortened V by 0 bases and J by 3 bases, and 8 bases separated the two germline ends. Germline assignment: CDR1 LGHNA and CDR2 YNFKEQ. The CDR3 is 15 amino acids.

This chain joins TRBV6-1 and TRBJ2-2; D is undetermined. V was cut by 5 bases and J by 7 bases, with 5 bases left in between. This CDR3 has 11 amino acids. Germline V gives CDR1 MNHNS, CDR2 SASEGT. The CDR3 protein is CASSYRGELFF. CDR3 nucleotide sequence: TGTGCCAGCAGTTATCGCGGGGAGCTGTTTTTT.

The chain recombines TRBV5-1 with TRBJ1-2, with D possibly matching TRBD1 (5 bases). The length of the CDR3 is 16 residues. Germline CDR1 is SGHRS and CDR2 is YFSETQ. Trimming took 0 bases from V and 5 from J, leaving 17 bases between them. The CDR3 here is CASSLEGRWAQYGYTF. CDR3 nucleotide sequence: TGCGCCAGCAGCTTGGAGGGGCGCTGGGCTCAGTATGGCTACACCTTC.

J is TRBJ2-3 and V is TRBV7-2; D perhaps matches TRBD2 (6 bases). The V end lost 5 bases, the J end lost 0 bases, and 12 bases lay between the germline ends. This CDR3 is 15 amino acids long. CDR1 is SGHTA and CDR2 is FQGNSA in the germline V gene. The CDR3 DNA follows: TGTGCCAGCAGCCCGGGGACTTCTAGCACAGATACGCAGTATTTT. This gives the protein CASSPGTSSTDTQYF.

J is TRBJ2-7 and V is TRBV6-5, with 7 bases identical to TRBD2. The germline gives CDR1 MNHEY, CDR2 SVGAGI. This CDR3 is 16 amino acids long. V lost 0 bases and J lost 3; bases outside the gene matches: 8. The CDR3: CASSYSSGTKVYEQYF. DNA of the CDR3: TGTGCCAGCAGTTACTCCTCCGGGACTAAGGTCTACGAGCAGTACTTC.

The CDR3 coding sequence is TGTGCCAGCAGTTTAACAGCGGGAGGGGCCTACGAGCAGTACTTC. It codes for CASSLTAGGAYEQYF. The genes are TRBV27 and TRBJ2-7; 10 nucleotides agree with TRBD2. Germline V gene data show CDR1 as MNHEY and CDR2 as SMNVEV (reference sequence). This CDR3 has 15 residues. V gave up 2 bases and J gave up 2 bases; unmatched junction bases: 3.

The genes are TRBV5-6 and TRBJ2-2; D perhaps matches TRBD2 (6 bases). From germline, CDR1 is SGHDT and CDR2 YYEEEE. Between the trimmed V and J ends, which lost 1 base and 6 bases, there was a span of 13 bases. CDR3 length: 15 residues. CDR3 nucleotides: TGTGCCAGCAGCTTGCCTAGCGTCCTCGCCGGGGAGCTGTTTTTT. It codes for CASSLPSVLAGELFF.

As concerns this clone: Other DNA sequences within the sample encode an identical CDR3. The chain couples TRBV27 to TRBJ2-7, with D possibly matching TRBD1 (6 bases). The CDR3 has 13 amino acids. Germline V lookup: CDR1 MNHEY, CDR2 SMNVEV (reference sequence). Trimming took off 3 bases at V and 4 bases at J, with 10 bases between the two ends. The CDR3 DNA sequence: TGTGCCAGCAGTTTTGGGGGCGGATACGAGCAGTACTTC. Translation gives CASSFGGGYEQYF.